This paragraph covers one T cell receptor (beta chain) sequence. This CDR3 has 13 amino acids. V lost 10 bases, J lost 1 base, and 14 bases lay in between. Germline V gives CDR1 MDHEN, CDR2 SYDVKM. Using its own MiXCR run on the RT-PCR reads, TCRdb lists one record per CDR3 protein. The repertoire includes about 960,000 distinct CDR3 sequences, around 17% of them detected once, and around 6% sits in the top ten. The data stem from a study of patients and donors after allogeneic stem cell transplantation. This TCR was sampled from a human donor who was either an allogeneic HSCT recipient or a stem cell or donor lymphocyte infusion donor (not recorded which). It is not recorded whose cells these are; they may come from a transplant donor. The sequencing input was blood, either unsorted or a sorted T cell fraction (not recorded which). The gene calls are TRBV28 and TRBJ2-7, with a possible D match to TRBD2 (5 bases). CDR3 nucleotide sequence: TGTGCCACCCAAATCGGGGTTTCCTACGAGCAGTACTTC. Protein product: CATQIGVSYEQYF.